These 5 T cell receptor beta chains share one sample of origin, sequenced in a study of blood T cells in healthy people across ages. A J-beta primer mix and a sample-barcoded 5' primer were used in a second PCR of roughly 6 to 12 cycles. TCRdb ran MiXCR on the 5' RACE reads and lists one entry per CDR3 protein. The sample carries fewer than 800,000 distinct CDR3 sequences, roughly 25% recorded once. The sample also formed part of further work on T cells of mothers and their children.

The sequencing sample was made of blood. These receptors came from a boy under 18 in good health.

The CDR3 DNA follows: TGCGCCAGCAGCTCACCCGACACATCCTACTACGAGCAGTACTTC. This sequence encodes CASSSPDTSYYEQYF. V is TRBV5-1 and J is TRBJ2-7; D remains ambiguous. The CDR3 runs 15 residues. The V end lost 3 bases, the J end lost 3 bases, and 16 bases lay between the germline ends. Germline V gene sequence: CDR1 SGHRS, CDR2 YFSETQ.

The rearrangement joins TRBV6-5 to TRBJ2-5; possibly TRBD1 for D (6 bases). The DNA end lines up better with TRBJ2-7; the J call may be wrong. Looked up from germline, CDR1 is MNHEY and CDR2 is SVGAGI. This CDR3 has 14 residues. CDR3 loop: CASRNRDTTYEQYF. CDR3 nucleotide sequence: TGTGCCAGCAGGAACCGGGACACTACCTACGAGCAGTACTTC.

In this sample, this clonotype turned up a few times. This chain connects TRBV20-1 to TRBJ2-5; TRBD2 aligns across 9 bases. The end of the DNA aligns better with TRBJ2-1, so the J call may be wrong. Germline V gene data show CDR1 as DFQATT and CDR2 as SNEGSKA (reference sequence). The CDR3 has 15 residues. The CDR3 is CSAGGVAGAGNEQFF. The CDR3, as DNA: TGCAGTGCTGGAGGGGTAGCGGGGGCCGGGAATGAGCAGTTCTTC.

About this clonotype itself: A read error is likely, as this CDR3 ends without the conserved phenylalanine or tryptophan. This chain joins TRBV6-1 and TRBJ2-5; 14 bases fit TRBD2. Per the germline V gene, CDR1 is MNHNS and CDR2 is SASEGT. With 5 bases clipped from V and 3 bases from J, the junction kept 20 bases outside the gene matches. The length of the CDR3 is 21 residues. The CDR3 nucleotides read TGTGCCAGCAGTCCCGGGACTAGCGGGGGAAGTGCGGGGGAGCCAAAAGAGACCCAGTACTCC. Protein product: CASSPGTSGGSAGEPKETQYS.

This clonotype has more than one count but fewer than ten. This chain connects TRBV7-6 to TRBJ2-1, with D hard to call. The V gene's germline CDR1 is SGHVS and CDR2 FNYEAQ. V lost 1 base to trimming and J lost 6 bases, with 7 bases between them. The CDR3 covers 13 residues. The CDR3 sequence is CASSLGPVNEQFF. The CDR3 DNA reads as TGTGCCAGCAGCTTAGGGCCCGTCAATGAGCAGTTCTTC.